This TCR beta chain was captured by sequencing in a study of regulatory T cells in long-lasting Graves disease. Looking at the study overall: It was over 5 years of antithyroid drugs, with positive TSH receptor antibodies, that meant persistent Graves' disease.

This clonotype appeared a few times. The target antigen is unknown. Study-level points and caveats: Study of thyroid tissue was not done, with only peripheral blood studied.

Time point specified: persistent/refractory GD, antithyroid drugs over 5 years with positive TRAb. RNA from PBMCs was the source of the TCR library. The authors drew approximately 8.1 milliliters of peripheral blood into EDTA tubes. CDR1 is SQVTM and CDR2 is ANQGSEA in the germline V gene. With 7 bases removed from V and 5 bases from J, the gap between germline ends came to 17 bases. The CDR3 loop spans 13 amino acids. Arm-PCR of CDR3 regions with iRepertoire HTBI primers generated TCR beta libraries. As handled by the study authors: Looking across samples, the authors found some 67 TRBV and some 13 TRBJ segments. TCRdb re-analysed the multiplex PCR reads in MiXCR, keeping a single row per CDR3 protein. TCRdb, not the authors, supplied the V and J calls. This table has some 300,000 distinct CDR3 sequences, 20% to 25% appearing once.

The clonotype comes from a female donor with Graves disease. This specimen was peripheral blood mononuclear cells (PBMCs), taken when the disease was refractory, from a patient treated with antithyroid drugs. The genes are TRBV29-1 and TRBJ1-2; D call uncertain. In nucleotides, the CDR3 is TGCAGCGGTTATAACGGGATACTTTATGGCTACACCTTC. It is translated as CSGYNGILYGYTF.